This TCR beta chain was obtained from a study of blood T cell repertoires in COVID-19. Overall study: Sites in the United States, Italy and Spain provided acute and convalescent COVID-19 samples. Sources were T cells, B-cell-depleted T cells, or PBMCs; the material itself was cDNA or gDNA.

Germline CDR1 and CDR2: MNHNY and SVGAGI (reference sequence). The germline V and J ends were trimmed by 9 bases and 1 base, with 10 bases remaining between them. This CDR3 is 13 amino acids long. Authors' analysis steps: By means of reference gene primer amplification, nucleated cell counts were estimated. Libraries were prepared by immunoSEQ multiplex PCR; TCRdb keeps only in-frame clonotypes and omits some of them. V and J calls and clone size are copied from that table; D and trimming were computed from the DNA. Of about 40,000 clones in the sample, roughly nine tenths are singletons; the top ten hold 15% to 17%.

The specimen sequenced was peripheral blood. The TCR was taken from a woman under 40 in a cohort sampled during active COVID-19. The chain links TRBV6-6 to TRBJ1-3, with D possibly TRBD1 on 6 matching bases. The CDR3 loop reads CASYQGSGNTIYF. The CDR3 DNA follows: TGTGCCAGTTACCAGGGGTCTGGAAACACCATATATTTT.